The clone carrying this T cell receptor beta chain occurred many times. Its cognate antigen is unknown. This entry belongs to a study of response to subunit inactivated influenza vaccine. Study-wide results and limits: Every seasonal influenza vaccination brings in few new T cells, the authors suggested.

From the RT-PCR reads, TCRdb called clonotypes with MiXCR, one entry per CDR3 protein. Of roughly 630,000 distinct CDR3 sequences in the sample, less than 15% were seen once. The junction had 11 bases not matched to a gene; V was cut back by 7 bases and J by 7 bases. The CDR3 has 14 amino acids. CDR1 and CDR2 from the germline V gene are SGHTA and FQGNSA. Material: PBMCs from blood, obtained 14 days before vaccination. This chain uses TRBV7-2 with TRBJ2-5; 8 bases fit TRBD2. This TCR was recovered from a man aged 45 to 65 who received an inactivated influenza vaccine. Here the CDR3 DNA reads TGTGCCAGCACCCGGGGGGGAGGGTCCGCGACCCAGTACTTC. It translates to CASTRGGGSATQYF.